Sequencing of this TCR beta chain was carried out in a study of blood T cell repertoires in COVID-19 (dated by TCRdb to about 2020). Notes on the research overall: The collaborator samples originated in the United States, Italy and Spain and spanned the acute and convalescent phases of COVID-19. The prospective study material was composed of cDNA or gDNA derived from T cells, B-cell-depleted T cells, or PBMCs. The dataset comprised deeply sampled blood TCRbeta repertoires from subjects exposed to, actively infected with, or recovered from COVID-19. The repertoires were released in a freely available public database intended as a resource for research on the immune response to SARS-CoV-2. Samples came from the ongoing ImmuneRACE study (first 160 participants) plus 1,254 subjects from 6 global collaborators. The sample metadata nearly always contained a de-identified subject ID, COVID-19 status, age in years and sex. Where available, HLA class I and class II types were obtained from metadata supplied by the sample provider rather than from assay-based typing. On the study overall, not on this receptor specifically: Clinical and demographic metadata were provided uncurated, with the amount varying by source and participant.

At one collaborating source in Seattle, patients were enrolled during active infection and were followed longitudinally through the course of disease. Collaborating institutions collected whole blood in K2EDTA tubes following their own protocols. For TCRbeta analysis, collaborators shipped samples as frozen whole blood, isolated PBMCs, or DNA extracted from either of those sample types. The immunoSEQ Assay, a bias-controlled multiplex PCR, was used to amplify TCRbeta CDR3 regions from genomic DNA. The study's processing was this. The number of nucleated cells in each sample was estimated from the amplification of reference gene primers within the assay. Sequence reads were collapsed and filtered to measure the absolute abundance of every unique TCRbeta CDR3 rearrangement. For each sample, productive Simpson clonality was calculated by taking the square root of Simpson's diversity index across productive rearrangements. TCRdb re-hosts the immuneACCESS table, in-frame sequences only. Its copies lack some clones; in the studies checked, an unresolved V gene accounts for under half of them, and the cause for the rest is not known. Clonal size and the V and J genes are those of that table, whereas D and trimming came from the DNA. The sample has 250,000 or so clones on record, 90% of them singletons. The ten largest clones add up to 2% to 3% of the sample.

As regards this clone: The target of this receptor is not known. Base-call qualities are not available, and no considerably larger clone is one nucleotide away.

The CDR3 goes from the cysteine to the phenylalanine over 15 residues. The kept DNA is CDR3 alone, 45 bases in frame from the first base. CDR1 and CDR2, per the germline V gene (reference sequence), are LNHDA and SQIVND. The germline V and J ends show losses of 5 bases and 5 bases respectively, and no gene match explains 5 bases of the junction. The clonotype originates from a man aged 25-45 years with COVID-19, enrolled during active disease. The chain is made from TRBV19 and TRBJ2-1; 11 of the junction bases match TRBD2. The sequencing input was peripheral blood. This receptor has the CDR3 CASSLGTSGDNEQFF. The sequenced DNA is TGTGCCAGTAGTTTGGGGACTAGCGGAGACAATGAGCAGTTCTTC.